This T cell receptor beta chain emerged from a study of T cell responses to AZD1222 COVID-19 vaccine. Whole-study findings and limits: Spike-wide coverage was observed for vaccine-associated CD4 TCRs, with dominant responses at 160-218 and 743-854. At baseline, seropositivity was found in only 5 to 7 AZD1222 recipients. After two AZD1222 doses, spike-specific TCR breadth and depth rose versus day 0. Every sample of the repertoires postdated the peak T cell response.

Comment on this clone: The antigen is undetermined.

TCRdb's table, derived via immunoSEQ multiplex PCR, lists solely in-frame clones and lacks some. The table has fewer than 150,000 clones, approximately 90% seen once. Germline V gene lookup returns CDR1 SNHLY and CDR2 FYNNEI. The V end lost 3 bases, the J end lost 8 bases, and 13 bases lay between the germline ends. There are 13 residues in the CDR3. The sequence derives from an adult in good health. The input for sequencing was peripheral blood, taken on day 0 of AZD1222 vaccination. This sequence joins TRBV2 and TRBJ1-2, with D possibly matching TRBD1 (5 bases). CDR3 DNA sequence: TGTGCCAGCAGTGAGATCGGGGGTGGCGGCTACACCTTC. It encodes CASSEIGGGGYTF.